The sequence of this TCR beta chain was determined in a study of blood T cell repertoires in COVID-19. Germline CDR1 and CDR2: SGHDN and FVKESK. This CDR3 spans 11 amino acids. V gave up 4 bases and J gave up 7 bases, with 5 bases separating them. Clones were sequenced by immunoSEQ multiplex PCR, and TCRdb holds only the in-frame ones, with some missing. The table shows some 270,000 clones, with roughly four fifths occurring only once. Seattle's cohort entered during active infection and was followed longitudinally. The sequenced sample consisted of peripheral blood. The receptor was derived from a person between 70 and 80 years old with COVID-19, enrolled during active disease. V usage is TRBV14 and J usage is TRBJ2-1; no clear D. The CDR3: CASSPKNEQFF. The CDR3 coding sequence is TGTGCCAGCAGCCCTAAAAATGAGCAGTTCTTC.